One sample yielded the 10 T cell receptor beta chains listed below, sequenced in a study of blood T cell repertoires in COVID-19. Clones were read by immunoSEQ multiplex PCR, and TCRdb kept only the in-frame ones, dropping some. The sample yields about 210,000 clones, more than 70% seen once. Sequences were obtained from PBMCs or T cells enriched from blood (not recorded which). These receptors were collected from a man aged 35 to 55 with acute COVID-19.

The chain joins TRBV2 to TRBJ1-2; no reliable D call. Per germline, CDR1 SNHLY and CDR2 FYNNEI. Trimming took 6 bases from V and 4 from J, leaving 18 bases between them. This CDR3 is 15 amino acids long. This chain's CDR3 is CASSLTGQTTYGYTF. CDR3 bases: TGTGCCAGCAGCCTAACTGGGCAGACCACCTATGGCTACACCTTC.

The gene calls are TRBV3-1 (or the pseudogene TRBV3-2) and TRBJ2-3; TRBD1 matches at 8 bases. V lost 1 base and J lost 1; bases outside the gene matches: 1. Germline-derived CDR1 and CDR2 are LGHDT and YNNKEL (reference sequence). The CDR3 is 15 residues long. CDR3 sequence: CASSQGTGRTDTQYF. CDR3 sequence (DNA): TGTGCCAGCAGCCAAGGGACAGGGCGCACAGATACGCAGTATTTT.

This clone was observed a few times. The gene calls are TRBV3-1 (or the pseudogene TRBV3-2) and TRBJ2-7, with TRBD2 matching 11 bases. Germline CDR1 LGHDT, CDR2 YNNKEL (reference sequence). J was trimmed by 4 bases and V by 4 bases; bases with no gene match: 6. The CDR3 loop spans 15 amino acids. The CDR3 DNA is TGTGCCAGCAGCCCAGCGGGACTAGCGGATTACGAGCAGTACTTC. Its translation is CASSPAGLADYEQYF.

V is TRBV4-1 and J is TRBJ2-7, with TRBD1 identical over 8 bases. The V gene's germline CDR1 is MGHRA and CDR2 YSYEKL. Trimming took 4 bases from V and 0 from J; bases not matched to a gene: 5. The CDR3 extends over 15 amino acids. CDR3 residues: CASSPRTGPSYEQYF. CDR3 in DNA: TGCGCCAGCAGCCCACGGACAGGGCCCTCCTACGAGCAGTACTTC.

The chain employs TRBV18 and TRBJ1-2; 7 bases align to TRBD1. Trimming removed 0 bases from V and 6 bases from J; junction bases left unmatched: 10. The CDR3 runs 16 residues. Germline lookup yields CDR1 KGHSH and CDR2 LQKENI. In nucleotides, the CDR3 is TGTGCCAGCTCACCACCGGGAAGTTTAACAGGGGATGGCTACACCTTC. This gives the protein CASSPPGSLTGDGYTF.

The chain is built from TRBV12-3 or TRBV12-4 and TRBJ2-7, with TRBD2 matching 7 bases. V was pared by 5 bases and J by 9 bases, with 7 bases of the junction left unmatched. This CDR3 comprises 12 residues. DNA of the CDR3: TGTGCCAGCAGTCCCTACGGGGAGGGGCAGTACTTC. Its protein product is CASSPYGEGQYF.

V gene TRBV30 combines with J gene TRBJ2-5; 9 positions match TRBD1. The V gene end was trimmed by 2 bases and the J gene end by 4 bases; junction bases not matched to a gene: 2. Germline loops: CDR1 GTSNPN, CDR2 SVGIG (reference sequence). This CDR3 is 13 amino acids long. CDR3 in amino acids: CAWSNRGPETQYF. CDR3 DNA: TGTGCCTGGAGTAACAGGGGGCCAGAGACCCAGTACTTC.

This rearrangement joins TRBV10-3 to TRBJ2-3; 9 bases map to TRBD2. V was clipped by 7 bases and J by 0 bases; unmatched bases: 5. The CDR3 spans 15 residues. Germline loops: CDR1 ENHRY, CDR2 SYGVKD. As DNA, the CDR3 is TGTGCCATCATGGAGACTAGCGGTAGCACAGATACGCAGTATTTT. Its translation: CAIMETSGSTDTQYF.

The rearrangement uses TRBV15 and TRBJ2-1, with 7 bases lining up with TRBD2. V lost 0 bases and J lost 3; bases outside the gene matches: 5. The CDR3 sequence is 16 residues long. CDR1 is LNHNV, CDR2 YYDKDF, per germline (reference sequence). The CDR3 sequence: CATSRDGIAGYNEQFF. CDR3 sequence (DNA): TGTGCCACCAGCAGAGATGGGATAGCGGGCTACAATGAGCAGTTCTTC.

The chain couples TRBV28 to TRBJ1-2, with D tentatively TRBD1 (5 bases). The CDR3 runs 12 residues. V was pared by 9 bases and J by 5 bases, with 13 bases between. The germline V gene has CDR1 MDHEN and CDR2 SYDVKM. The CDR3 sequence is CASHSRGYGYTF. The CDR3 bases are TGTGCCAGTCACTCACGGGGGTATGGCTACACCTTC.